Shown below are 29 T cell receptor beta chains from a single sample sequenced in a study of technical replicates of blood from several donors. Using immunoSEQ multiplex PCR, the repertoire was profiled, and TCRdb retains in-frame clones only, with some absent. This sample has tens of thousands of clones, with about 93% found just once. The material sequenced was T cells isolated from PBMCs. The receptors derive from a human donor in good health.

This clone was counted once. V and J are TRBV2 and TRBJ2-1, with 11 bases matching TRBD2. V lost 7 bases to trimming and J lost 6 bases; unmatched junction nucleotides: 5. CDR1 is SNHLY and CDR2 is FYNNEI in the germline V gene. The CDR3 loop spans 14 amino acids. CDR3 nucleotides: TGTGCCAGCAAGGGACTAGCGGAGTTCAATGAGCAGTTCTTC. Its protein is CASKGLAEFNEQFF.

V and J are TRBV28 and TRBJ2-3; tentative D call: TRBD1 (5 bases). With 2 bases removed from V and 0 bases from J, the gap between germline ends came to 9 bases. The length of the CDR3 is 15 residues. Germline-derived CDR1 and CDR2 are MDHEN and SYDVKM. CDR3 loop: CASSLVGASTDTQYF. CDR3 nucleotide sequence: TGTGCCAGCAGTTTAGTAGGGGCTAGCACAGATACGCAGTATTTT.

This clone came up once. The V call is TRBV4-2, the J call TRBJ2-2, with 9 bases lining up with TRBD1. The junction had 8 bases not matched to a gene; V was cut back by 0 bases and J by 6 bases. The CDR3 is made up of 17 amino acids. Germline V gene data show CDR1 as LGHNA and CDR2 as YNFKEQ. CDR3 amino acids: CASSQDRGQGVAGELFF. CDR3 DNA sequence: TGTGCCAGCAGCCAAGATCGGGGACAGGGAGTGGCCGGGGAGCTGTTTTTT.

The rearrangement links TRBV4-3 to TRBJ2-7; D possibly corresponds to TRBD1 (7 bases). CDR3 length: 15 amino acids. Germline CDR1 is LGHNA and CDR2 is YSLEER. V was trimmed by 1 base and J by 0 bases, leaving 10 bases between them. CDR3 amino acids: CASSQGQGLSYEQYF. DNA of the CDR3: TGCGCCAGCAGCCAAGGACAGGGACTCTCCTACGAGCAGTACTTC.

The chain recombines TRBV7-9 with TRBJ1-4; 8 nucleotides match TRBD1. Germline CDR1 reads SEHNR; CDR2 reads FQNEAQ (reference sequence). Losses at the gene ends were 5 bases for V and 5 bases for J; bases not matched to a gene: 7. The CDR3 totals 15 residues. CDR3 protein: CASSTPGQENEKLFF. As DNA, the CDR3 is TGTGCCAGCAGCACACCGGGACAGGAAAATGAAAAACTGTTTTTT.

V gene TRBV29-1 combines with J gene TRBJ2-4; a weak D match, TRBD2 (7 bases). The germline CDR1 and CDR2 sequences are SQVTM and ANQGSEA. CDR3 length: 13 amino acids. Trimming pared 4 bases from V and 7 bases from J, leaving 14 bases between. The CDR3 bases are TGCAGCGTTGTTGGAGGGGGAGGGAACATTCAGTACTTC. It is translated as CSVVGGGGNIQYF.

The genes are TRBV30 and TRBJ2-5, with D maybe TRBD1 (5 bases). The CDR3 has 15 amino acids. Germline V gene lookup returns CDR1 GTSNPN and CDR2 SVGIG (reference sequence). V dropped 0 bases and J dropped 1 base, with 12 bases sitting between them. DNA of the CDR3: TGTGCCTGGAGTGTACAAAGGGGCCCCCAAGAGACCCAGTACTTC. This sequence encodes CAWSVQRGPQETQYF.

V is TRBV19 and J is TRBJ1-1; 7 positions agree with TRBD1. CDR3 length: 14 amino acids. V shed 4 bases, J shed 2 bases, and the junction held 4 bases outside the gene matches. Per the germline V gene, CDR1 is LNHDA and CDR2 is SQIVND (reference sequence). CDR3 coding DNA: TGTGCCAGTAGTAAAGGGACAGAAAACACTGAAGCTTTCTTT. As protein: CASSKGTENTEAFF. Full variable domain (rest looked up from reference TRBV19 and TRBJ1-1): DGGITQSPKYLFRKEGQNVTLSCEQNLNHDAMYWYRQDPGQGLRLIYYSQIVNDFQKGDIAEGYSVSREKKESFPLTVTSAQKNPTAFYLCASSKGTENTEAFFGQGTRLTVV.

This sequence joins TRBV27 and TRBJ2-7; TRBD2 matches at 9 bases. With V trimmed by 4 bases and J by 4 bases, 8 bases remained unmatched. The CDR3 is made up of 15 amino acids. Per the germline V gene, CDR1 is MNHEY and CDR2 is SMNVEV (reference sequence). CDR3 DNA: TGTGCCAGCAGTTCGGCGGGAGGGGGACTATACGAGCAGTACTTC. This codes for CASSSAGGGLYEQYF.

This rearrangement joins TRBV28 to TRBJ1-2; D is undetermined. Trimming removed 5 bases at V and 0 bases at J, with 16 bases between. The germline gives CDR1 MDHEN, CDR2 SYDVKM. The CDR3 sequence is 16 residues long. This CDR3 reads CASSPRLHSANYGYTF. CDR3 coding DNA: TGTGCCAGCAGTCCAAGACTGCACTCAGCTAACTATGGCTACACCTTC.

The CDR3 DNA reads as TGCGCCAGCAGCTTACAGGGAGGGGGAAACACTGAAGCTTTCTTT. It is translated as CASSLQGGGNTEAFF. The rearrangement links TRBV5-1 to TRBJ1-1, with D perhaps TRBD1 (6 bases). V lost 2 bases to trimming and J lost 2 bases, with 13 bases between them. CDR3 length: 15 amino acids. Germline V lookup: CDR1 SGHRS, CDR2 YFSETQ. Using reference TRBV5-1 and TRBJ1-1 for the parts outside the CDR3, the full variable domain is KAGVTQTPRYLIKTRGQQVTLSCSPISGHRSVSWYQQTPGQGLQFLFEYFSETQRNKGNFPGRFSGRQFSNSRSEMNVSTLELGDSALYLCASSLQGGGNTEAFFGQGTRLTVV.

The sample holds a few counts of this clone. The chain carries TRBV2 and TRBJ1-3; 8 bases match TRBD1. Germline CDR1 is SNHLY and CDR2 is FYNNEI. V was pared by 3 bases and J by 3 bases, with 13 bases of the junction left unmatched. The CDR3 is made up of 18 amino acids. Here the CDR3 DNA reads TGTGCCAGCAGTGACCTGACAGGGGAGTCTGGTGTTGGAAACACCATATATTTT. Protein product: CASSDLTGESGVGNTIYF.

The J gene is TRBJ2-7, the V gene TRBV2, with 9 bases matching TRBD2. V dropped 1 base and J dropped 4; count of bases not matched to a gene: 5. CDR1 and CDR2 from the germline V gene are SNHLY and FYNNEI. This CDR3 has 15 amino acids. CDR3 in DNA: TGTGCCAGCAGTGAAGAAGGCGGGAGGGGGTACGAGCAGTACTTC. The encoded protein is CASSEEGGRGYEQYF.

The rearrangement links TRBV19 to TRBJ2-1; 14 bases agree with TRBD2. With 5 bases clipped from V and 2 bases from J, the junction kept 14 bases outside the gene matches. The CDR3 length is 20 residues. Per germline, CDR1 LNHDA and CDR2 SQIVND (reference sequence). CDR3 residues: CASSGMLGTSGRGPYNEQFF. CDR3 sequence (DNA): TGTGCCAGTAGTGGTATGTTGGGGACTAGCGGGAGAGGCCCCTACAATGAGCAGTTCTTC.

The chain uses TRBV6-5 and TRBJ2-7, with 9 bases identical to TRBD1. V was pared by 6 bases and J by 2 bases, with 5 bases of the junction left unmatched. Germline values: CDR1 MNHEY, CDR2 SVGAGI. This CDR3 has 14 amino acids. The CDR3 reads CASRSGQGAYEQYF. In nucleotides, the CDR3 is TGTGCCAGCAGGTCGGGACAGGGAGCCTACGAGCAGTACTTC.

This clone was observed once. The chain carries TRBV7-9 and TRBJ2-1; D not certain. This CDR3 contains 15 residues. V was trimmed by 5 bases and J by 0 bases, leaving 11 bases between them. Germline CDR1 reads SEHNR; CDR2 reads FQNEAQ (reference sequence). CDR3 sequence (DNA): TGTGCCAGCAGCCAAGCAGGAAGCTCCTACAATGAGCAGTTCTTC. Amino acids: CASSQAGSSYNEQFF. The full variable domain, in which reference TRBV7-9 and TRBJ2-1 provide the parts outside the CDR3, is DTGVSQNPRHKITKRGQNVTFRCDPISEHNRLYWYRQTLGQGPEFLTYFQNEAQLEKSRLLSDRFSAERPKGSFSTLEIQRTEQGDSAMYLCASSQAGSSYNEQFFGPGTRLTVL.

The chain carries TRBV5-1 and TRBJ2-3; D is unclear. V was cut by 1 base and J by 2 bases, with 14 bases left in between. Germline CDR1 and CDR2: SGHRS and YFSETQ. The CDR3 has 16 residues. This CDR3 reads CASSLFTVMNTDTQYF. The DNA for the CDR3 is TGCGCCAGCAGCTTGTTTACGGTGATGAACACAGATACGCAGTATTTT.

The chain combines TRBV28 with TRBJ1-1; the D gene is possibly TRBD1 (6 bases). Looked up from germline, CDR1 is MDHEN and CDR2 is SYDVKM. This CDR3 contains 15 residues. V gave up 6 bases and J gave up 2 bases, with 16 bases separating them. The CDR3 DNA sequence: TGTGCCAGCAGCACCCCTCCGGACAGAAACACTGAAGCTTTCTTT. This sequence encodes CASSTPPDRNTEAFF.

This clone was seen a single time. J is TRBJ2-5 and V is TRBV7-9; 7 positions match TRBD2. CDR3 length: 14 amino acids. The ends lost 0 bases at V and 5 bases at J; junction bases unmatched: 3. Germline assignment: CDR1 SEHNR and CDR2 FQNEAQ (reference sequence). The DNA for the CDR3 is TGTGCCAGCAGCTTAGCGGGAGGGTTGGAGACCCAGTACTTC. Translated, it gives CASSLAGGLETQYF.

The sample holds one count of this clone. The CDR3 protein is CASSSIQGLKETQYF. The CDR3 DNA reads TGCGCCAGCAGTTCAATCCAGGGGCTAAAGGAGACCCAGTACTTC. The chain carries TRBV5-1 and TRBJ2-5; possibly TRBD1 for D (6 bases). Trimming took 5 bases from V and 5 from J, leaving 19 bases between them. Germline V lookup: CDR1 SGHRS, CDR2 YFSETQ. The length of the CDR3 is 15 residues.

The chain uses TRBV7-9 and TRBJ2-7; perhaps TRBD1 as D (5 bases). CDR3 length: 14 amino acids. Trimming took off 5 bases at V and 6 bases at J, with 17 bases between the two ends. From germline, CDR1 is SEHNR and CDR2 FQNEAQ (reference sequence). This chain's CDR3 is CASSLRTLSREQYF. Written as DNA, the CDR3 is TGTGCCAGCAGCCTGAGGACACTTTCACGCGAGCAGTACTTC.

This clone was recorded once. The genes are TRBV9 and TRBJ1-4; 8 bases are shared with TRBD1. The germline CDR1 and CDR2 sequences are SGDLS and YYNGEE. Losses at the gene ends were 4 bases for V and 4 bases for J; bases not matched to a gene: 6. The CDR3 is made up of 15 amino acids. The CDR3 coding sequence is TGTGCCAGCAGCCCTAGGACAGGGTTTAATGAAAAACTGTTTTTT. It specifies CASSPRTGFNEKLFF.

The genes are TRBV9 and TRBJ1-1; D gene unclear. CDR1 is SGDLS and CDR2 is YYNGEE in the germline V gene. Trimming took off 3 bases at V and 2 bases at J, with 20 bases between the two ends. The CDR3 sequence is 17 residues long. The CDR3 nucleotides read TGTGCCAGCAGCGGACAATCTACCCCCCCCGCAAACACTGAAGCTTTCTTT. It specifies CASSGQSTPPANTEAFF.

V gene TRBV14 combines with J gene TRBJ2-1; D may be TRBD1 (6 bases). The CDR3 has 14 amino acids. Between the trimmed V and J ends, which lost 1 base and 10 bases, there was a span of 14 bases. Germline CDR1 SGHDN, CDR2 FVKESK. The CDR3 is CASSQAHRVGEQFF. The CDR3 DNA follows: TGTGCCAGCAGCCAAGCTCACAGGGTCGGGGAGCAGTTCTTC.

This sequence joins TRBV6-5 and TRBJ2-3; 9 positions agree with TRBD1. Germline V lookup: CDR1 MNHEY, CDR2 SVGAGI. This CDR3 is 15 amino acids long. Trimming took 6 bases from V and 3 from J; bases not matched to a gene: 7. CDR3 protein: CASSRPGQGTDTQYF. DNA of the CDR3: TGTGCCAGCAGCCGACCGGGACAGGGAACAGATACGCAGTATTTT.

The chain has TRBV11-3 and TRBJ2-2; 11 bases line up with TRBD2. V gave up 5 bases and J gave up 3 bases; unmatched junction bases: 2. The CDR3 loop spans 15 amino acids. Germline loops: CDR1 SGHNT, CDR2 YENEEA. CDR3 protein: CASSGTSGYTGELFF. For the CDR3, the DNA is TGTGCCAGCAGCGGGACTAGCGGTTACACCGGGGAGCTGTTTTTT.

V is TRBV10-3 and J is TRBJ2-1, with 9 bases identical to TRBD2. Germline values: CDR1 ENHRY, CDR2 SYGVKD. Unmatched junction bases numbered 9, after V lost 3 bases and J lost 9 bases. This CDR3 has 15 amino acids. The CDR3 nucleotides are TGTGCCATCAGTGAATTGGCGGGAGGGCCAGTTGAGCAGTTCTTC. Translation: CAISELAGGPVEQFF.

J is TRBJ2-1 and V is TRBV30; TRBD2 matches 11 bases. The CDR3 loop spans 14 amino acids. Germline values: CDR1 GTSNPN, CDR2 SVGIG (reference sequence). V gave up 2 bases and J gave up 12 bases; unmatched junction bases: 9. As DNA, the CDR3 is TGTGCCTGGAGTCGCGGGACTAGCGGCCCCGGGCAGTTCTTC. This gives the protein CAWSRGTSGPGQFF. The full variable domain, rest sourced from reference TRBV30 and TRBJ2-1, is SQTIHQWPATLVQPVGSPLSLECTVEGTSNPNLYWYRQAAGRGLQLLFYSVGIGQISSEVPQNLSASRPQDRQFILSSKKLLLSDSGFYLCAWSRGTSGPGQFFGPGTRLTVL.

This chain links TRBV5-6 with TRBJ2-7; 11 nucleotides align to TRBD2. This CDR3 is built from 17 residues. Germline V gene data show CDR1 as SGHDT and CDR2 as YYEEEE. V lost 3 bases and J lost 4; bases outside the gene matches: 12. CDR3 in amino acids: CASSSRLLAGVFYEQYF. The CDR3 nucleotides read TGTGCCAGCAGCTCTAGATTACTAGCGGGAGTTTTTTACGAGCAGTACTTC. Full variable domain (outside the CDR3, taken from reference TRBV5-6 and TRBJ2-7): DAGVTQSPTHLIKTRGQQVTLRCSPKSGHDTVSWYQQALGQGPQFIFQYYEEEERQRGNFPDRFSGHQFPNYSSELNVNALLLGDSALYLCASSSRLLAGVFYEQYFGPGTRLTVT.